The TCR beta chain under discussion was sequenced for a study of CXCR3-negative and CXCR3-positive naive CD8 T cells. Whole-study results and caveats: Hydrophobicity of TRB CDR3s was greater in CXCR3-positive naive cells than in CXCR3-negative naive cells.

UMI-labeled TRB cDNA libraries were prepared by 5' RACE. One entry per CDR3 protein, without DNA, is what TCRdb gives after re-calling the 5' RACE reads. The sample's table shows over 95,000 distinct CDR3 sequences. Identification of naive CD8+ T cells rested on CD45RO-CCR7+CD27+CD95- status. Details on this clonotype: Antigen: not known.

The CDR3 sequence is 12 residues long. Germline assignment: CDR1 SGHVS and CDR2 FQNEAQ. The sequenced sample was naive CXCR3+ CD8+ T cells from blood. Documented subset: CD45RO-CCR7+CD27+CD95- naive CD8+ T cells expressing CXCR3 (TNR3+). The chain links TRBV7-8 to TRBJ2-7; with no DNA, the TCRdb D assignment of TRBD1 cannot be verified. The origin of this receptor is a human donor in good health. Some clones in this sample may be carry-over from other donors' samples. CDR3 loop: CASSLVPLEQYF.